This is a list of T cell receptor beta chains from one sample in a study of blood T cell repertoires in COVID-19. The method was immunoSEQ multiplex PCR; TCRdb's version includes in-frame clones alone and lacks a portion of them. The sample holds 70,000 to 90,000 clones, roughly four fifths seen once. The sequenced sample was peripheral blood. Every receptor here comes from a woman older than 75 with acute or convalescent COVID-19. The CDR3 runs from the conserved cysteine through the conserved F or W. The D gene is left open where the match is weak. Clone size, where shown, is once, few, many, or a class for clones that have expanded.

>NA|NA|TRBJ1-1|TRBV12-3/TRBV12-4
TGTGCCAGCAGTTTTGGTCAGGCTGCTGAAGCTTTCTTT
CASSFGQAAEAFF
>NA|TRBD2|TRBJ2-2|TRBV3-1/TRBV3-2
TGTGCCAGCAGCCAGCGACTAGCCAACACCGGGGAGCTGTTTTTT
CASSQRLANTGELFF
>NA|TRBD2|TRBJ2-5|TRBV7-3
TGTGCCAGCAGCCCTGGCAGCGGGGGGAAGACCCAGTACTTC
CASSPGSGGKTQYF
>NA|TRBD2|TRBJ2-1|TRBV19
TGTGCCAGCCTGGGGTCCACCGGGACTAGCGGATTACGACGCGAGAATGAGCAGTTCTTC
CASLGSTGTSGLRRENEQFF
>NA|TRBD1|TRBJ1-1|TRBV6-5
TGTGCCAGCAGTAACACAGGGGTTGGGGCTGAAGCTTTCTTT
CASSNTGVGAEAFF
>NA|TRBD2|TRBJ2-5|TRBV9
TGTGCCAGCAGCGTCGGAGCGGGGAACCAAGAGACCCAGTACTTC
CASSVGAGNQETQYF
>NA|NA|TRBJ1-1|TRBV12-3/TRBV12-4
TGTGCCAGCAGTTTAGGGGAGTTCACTGAAGCTTTCTTT
CASSLGEFTEAFF
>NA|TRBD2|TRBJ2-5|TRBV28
TGTGCCAGCAGTTTTTCGGCTAGCGGGCCCAACAAAGAGACCCAGTACTTC
CASSFSASGPNKETQYF
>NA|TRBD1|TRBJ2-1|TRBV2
TGTGCCAGCAGTGAATGGGCAGGGGGAACCTACAATGAGCAGTTCTTC
CASSEWAGGTYNEQFF
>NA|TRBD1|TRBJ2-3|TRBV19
TGTGCCAGTAGTCTGTCGACAGGGGGCCCAGATACGCAGTATTTT
CASSLSTGGPDTQYF
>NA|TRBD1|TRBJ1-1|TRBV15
TGTGCCACCAGGGGGGGACAGACGAACACTGAAGCTTTCTTT
CATRGGQTNTEAFF
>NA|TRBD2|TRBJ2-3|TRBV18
TGTGCCAGCTCACCGGGAGGGCCGGAAATTAGTACGCAGTATTTT
CASSPGGPEISTQYF
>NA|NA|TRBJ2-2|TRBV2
TGTGCCAGCAGTATGGGACTTCTCGGGGAGCTGTTTTTT
CASSMGLLGELFF
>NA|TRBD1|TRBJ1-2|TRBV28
TGTGCCGCCCGACAGGGGTACTCGAACGGCTACACCTTC
CAARQGYSNGYTF
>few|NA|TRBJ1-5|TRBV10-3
TGTGCCATCAGTGAGTCTAGTACCAATCAGCCCCAGCATTTT
CAISESSTNQPQHF
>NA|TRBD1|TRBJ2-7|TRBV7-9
TGTGCCAGCATGTTTGGACAGGGGCCCTACGAGCAGTACTTC
CASMFGQGPYEQYF
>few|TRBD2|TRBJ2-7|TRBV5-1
TGCGCCAGCAGCCCACGACTCGGGGGGGCCACCTACGAGCAGTACTTC
CASSPRLGGATYEQYF
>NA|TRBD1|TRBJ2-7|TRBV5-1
TGCGCCAGCAGCACGGGGACAGGCTCCTACGAGCAGTACTTC
CASSTGTGSYEQYF
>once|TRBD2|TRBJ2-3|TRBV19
TGTGCCAGTAGTACAAGAGGACTAGCGGGTATTTCGGGGGCGGTGGATACGCAGTATTTT
CASSTRGLAGISGAVDTQYF
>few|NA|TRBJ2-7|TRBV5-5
TGTGCCAGCAGCTTCGTAAGCGATTCGTGGCAGTACTTC
CASSFVSDSWQYF
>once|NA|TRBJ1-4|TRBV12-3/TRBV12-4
TGTGCCAGCAGTTATGGGGCAGTCGAAAAACTGTTTTTT
CASSYGAVEKLFF
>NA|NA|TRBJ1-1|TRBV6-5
TGTGCCAGCCATATCGGTAACACTGAAGCTTTCTTT
CASHIGNTEAFF
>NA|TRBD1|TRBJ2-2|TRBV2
TGTGCCAGCAGTTACCAGGGGGCGGCGACCGGGGAGCTGTTTTTT
CASSYQGAATGELFF
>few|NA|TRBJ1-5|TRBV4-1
TGCGCCAGCAGCACTGGGGCTCTCTCTTATAGCAATCAGCCCCAGCATTTT
CASSTGALSYSNQPQHF
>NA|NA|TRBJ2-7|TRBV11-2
TGTGCCAGCAGCTTCGGTGCGGGGTTTTCGTACGAGCAGTACTTC
CASSFGAGFSYEQYF
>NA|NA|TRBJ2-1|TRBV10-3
TGTGCCATCAGTGAGTCGACCAGTCTAGGAGATGAGCAGTTCTTC
CAISESTSLGDEQFF
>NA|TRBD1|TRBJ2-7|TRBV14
TGTGCCAGCAGCCAAAAAACAGGGGGCGAGCAGTACTTC
CASSQKTGGEQYF
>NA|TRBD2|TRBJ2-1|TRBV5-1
TGCGCCAGCAGCCCACTAGCGAACAATGAGCAGTTCTTC
CASSPLANNEQFF
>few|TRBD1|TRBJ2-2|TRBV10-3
TGTGCCATCCGGGACAGCAAATCTAAGAACACCGGGGAGCTGTTTTTT
CAIRDSKSKNTGELFF
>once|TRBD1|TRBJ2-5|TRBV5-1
TGCGCCAGCAGGCCGAAAACCGGGACAGGGGGCGAGACCCAGTACTTC
CASRPKTGTGGETQYF
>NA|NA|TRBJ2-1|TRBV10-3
TGTGCCATCAGTGAGTCATTAGCGGAAGCACAGTTCTTC
CAISESLAEAQFF
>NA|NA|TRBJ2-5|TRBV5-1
TGCGCCAGCAGCGCTTACAGGGGAGGAGAGACCCAGTACTTC
CASSAYRGGETQYF
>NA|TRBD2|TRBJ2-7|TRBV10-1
TGCGCCAATTCATCCGGGACTACCCCGGACGAGCAGTACTTC
CANSSGTTPDEQYF
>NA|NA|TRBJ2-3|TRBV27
TGTGCCAGCAGTAAAACACAGGGAACCCACCCAGATACGCAGTATTTT
CASSKTQGTHPDTQYF
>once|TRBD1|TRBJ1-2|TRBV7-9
TGTGCCAGCACCACCGGGACAGCTCCTCCTGGCTATGGCTACACCTTC
CASTTGTAPPGYGYTF
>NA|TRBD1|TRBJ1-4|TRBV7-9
TGTGCCAGCAGCTTTTTCATATCGGACAGGGGATCTGAAAAACTGTTTTTT
CASSFFISDRGSEKLFF
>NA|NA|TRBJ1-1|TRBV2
TGTGCCAGCAGCGTCGGGGGGTGGACTGAAGCTTTCTTT
CASSVGGWTEAFF
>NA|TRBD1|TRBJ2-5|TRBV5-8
TGTGCCAGCAGCTTGGGGACAGGCCAAGAGACCCAGTACTTC
CASSLGTGQETQYF
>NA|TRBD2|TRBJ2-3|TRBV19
TGTGCCAGTAGTATAGCGGGGGGGCCGGATACGCAGTATTTT
CASSIAGGPDTQYF
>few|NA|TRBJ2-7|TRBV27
TGTGCCAGCAGCGGGCGGGGGCGGTCCTACGAGCAGTACTTC
CASSGRGRSYEQYF
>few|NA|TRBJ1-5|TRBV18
TGTGCCAGCTCACCACAGATAGATCAGCCCCAGCATTTT
CASSPQIDQPQHF
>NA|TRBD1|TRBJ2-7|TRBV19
TGTGCCAGTAGCAGGTCGGGACAGGGATGGTACGAGCAGTACTTC
CASSRSGQGWYEQYF
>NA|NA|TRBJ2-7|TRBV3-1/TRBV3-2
TGTGCCAGCAGCCTAACACATACAGGGTCCTACGAGCAGTACTTC
CASSLTHTGSYEQYF
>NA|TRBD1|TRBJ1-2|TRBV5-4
TGTGCCAGCAGCCACCCCCGGTGGGGACAGGGTTATTTCTACACCTTC
CASSHPRWGQGYFYTF
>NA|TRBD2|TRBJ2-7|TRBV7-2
TGTGCCAGCAGCCGTAGCGGGAGCGGCTACGAGCAGTACTTC
CASSRSGSGYEQYF
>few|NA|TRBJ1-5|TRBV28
TGTGCCAACCAACGGGCCGGGAGGGATCAGCCCCAGCATTTT
CANQRAGRDQPQHF
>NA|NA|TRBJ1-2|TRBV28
TGTGCCAGCAGTTTTAGCGGTGTTAACCTCGGTCGCGGCTACACCTTC
CASSFSGVNLGRGYTF
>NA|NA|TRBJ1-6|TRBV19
TGTGCCAGTAGTGATTGGCCAGGGTTGAATAATTCACCCCTCCACTTT
CASSDWPGLNNSPLHF
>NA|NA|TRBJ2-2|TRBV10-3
TGTGCCATCAGTGCGCCTCCCCAGGGGACGAACACCGGGGAGCTGTTTTTT
CAISAPPQGTNTGELFF
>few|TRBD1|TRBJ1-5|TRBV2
TGTGCCAGCGGGTCACAGGGGTCCAGCAATCAGCCCCAGCATTTT
CASGSQGSSNQPQHF
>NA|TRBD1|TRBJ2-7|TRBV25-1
TGTGCCACCTATCTGACAGGGGTTTGCGAGCAGTACTTC
CATYLTGVCEQYF
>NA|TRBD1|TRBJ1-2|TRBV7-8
TGTGCCAGCAGCTTAGCGGGGGCAGGGGGCGCTGGCTACACCTTC
CASSLAGAGGAGYTF
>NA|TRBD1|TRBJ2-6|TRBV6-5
TGTGCCAGCCAGAGACAGGGGGCTGGGGCCAACGTCCTGACTTTC
CASQRQGAGANVLTF
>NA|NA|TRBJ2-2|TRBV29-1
TGCAGCGTTGAAACATCGGGCACCGGGGAGCTGTTTTTT
CSVETSGTGELFF
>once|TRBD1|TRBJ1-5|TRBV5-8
TGTGCCAGCAGCTACACCGGGACAGCTAATCAGCCCCAGCATTTT
CASSYTGTANQPQHF